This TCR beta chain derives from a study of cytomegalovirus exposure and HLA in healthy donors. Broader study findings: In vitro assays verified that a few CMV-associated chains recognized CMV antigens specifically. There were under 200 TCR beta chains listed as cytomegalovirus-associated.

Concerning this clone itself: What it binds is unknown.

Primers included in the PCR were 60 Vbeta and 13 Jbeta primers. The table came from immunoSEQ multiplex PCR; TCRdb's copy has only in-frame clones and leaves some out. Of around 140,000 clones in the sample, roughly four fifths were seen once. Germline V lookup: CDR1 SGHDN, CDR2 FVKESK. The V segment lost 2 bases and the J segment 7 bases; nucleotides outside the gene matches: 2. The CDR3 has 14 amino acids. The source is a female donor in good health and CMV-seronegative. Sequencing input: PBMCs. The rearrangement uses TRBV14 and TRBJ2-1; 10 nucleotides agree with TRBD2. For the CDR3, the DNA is TGTGCCAGCAGCCAAAGCGGGAGGGCGAATGAGCAGTTCTTC. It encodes CASSQSGRANEQFF. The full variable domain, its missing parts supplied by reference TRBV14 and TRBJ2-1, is EAGVTQFPSHSVIEKGQTVTLRCDPISGHDNLYWYRRVMGKEIKFLLHFVKESKQDESGMPNNRFLAERTGGTYSTLKVQPAELEDSGVYFCASSQSGRANEQFFGPGTRLTVL.